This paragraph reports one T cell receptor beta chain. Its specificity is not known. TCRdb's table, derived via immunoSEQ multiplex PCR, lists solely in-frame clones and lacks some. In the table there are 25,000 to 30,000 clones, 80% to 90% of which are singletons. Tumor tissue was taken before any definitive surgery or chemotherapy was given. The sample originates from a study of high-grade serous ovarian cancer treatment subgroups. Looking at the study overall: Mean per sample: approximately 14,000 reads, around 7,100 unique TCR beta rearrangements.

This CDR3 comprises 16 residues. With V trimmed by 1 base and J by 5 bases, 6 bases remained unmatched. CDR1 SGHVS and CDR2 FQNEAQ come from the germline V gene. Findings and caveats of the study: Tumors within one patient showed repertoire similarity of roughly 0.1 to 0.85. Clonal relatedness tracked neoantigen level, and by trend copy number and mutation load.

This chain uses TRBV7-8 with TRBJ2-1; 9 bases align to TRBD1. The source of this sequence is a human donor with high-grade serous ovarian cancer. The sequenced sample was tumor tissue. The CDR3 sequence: CASSLGAGTGNNEQFF. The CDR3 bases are TGTGCCAGCAGCTTAGGCGCCGGGACAGGGAACAATGAGCAGTTCTTC.